Sequencing of this T cell receptor beta chain was carried out in a study of blood T cells in healthy people across ages (dated by TCRdb to the mid-2010s). In the study overall: In model experiments, template switching captured about one uniquely barcoded TCR beta cDNA molecule for every two T cells. Two additional independent replicas of 1 million unique cDNA reads from the same blood draw were analyzed for two donors (one aged 18 to 29 and one aged 80 or older). To avoid experimental bias, donors of different ages were randomly spread across the sequencing lanes. The study measured age-related changes in TCR beta repertoire diversity using deep sequencing normalized with unique cDNA molecular identifiers. Donors were grouped into four age groups: young (average about 15 years), middle-aged (39), aged (over 55) and long-lived (just over 80). Overall study results and their limits: There was a strong correlation between observed TCR beta diversity and the percentage of naive T cells measured by flow cytometry. Because donor CMV infection status was unknown, age-related changes in expanded clonotypes were potentially confounded. Total diversity estimates from one million sequenced T cells were considered lower bounds and underestimates. Compared with the aged group, more naive CD4+ T cells, fewer expanded clones and increased TCR diversity were shown by the long-lived group, suggesting age selection. As age increased, observed TCR beta diversity per million T cells dropped in a roughly linear way, and a significant reduction was already evident by age 40. Bulk unsorted PBMC profiling prevented conclusive comparison of naive and antigen-experienced compartments.

Library preparation employed 5' RACE. TCRdb lists the instrument as Illumina HiSeq 2500. A second roughly 6 to 11 cycle PCR used a sample-barcoded 5' primer and a J-beta primer mix. A unique molecular identifier was introduced onto each TCR beta cDNA molecule by a template-switch 5' adaptor carrying 12 random nucleotides. At least 3 million CDR3-containing paired-end reads were obtained from each sample. All of the RNA was converted into first-strand cDNA using the Mint cDNA synthesis kit, with a TRBC-specific oligonucleotide serving as the primer. Following uracil-DNA glycosylase treatment, all cDNA underwent a first 18-cycle PCR with the universal primers M1SS and BC2_uni_R. On the authors' methods: For normalization, 1 million high-quality reads, each with a distinct molecular identifier, were randomly selected from each sample. Instead of being binned into consensus sequences, reads with shared molecular identifiers were discarded. MiTCR, set to a Q25 quality threshold and the strictest error-elimination algorithm, was used for CDR3 identification, clonotype clustering and error correction. A nonparametric unseen species model with Euler transformation was used to estimate a lower bound on total TCR beta diversity. The raw public reads went through TCRdb reprocessing: fastp at Q25, MiXCR clone calling, in-frame beta chains kept. Merged by CDR3 protein, the rows form single entries marked with the most common genes and DNA. The authors' filters were not applied to this entry. The sample includes fewer than 750,000 distinct CDR3 sequences, with approximately 52% observed a single time. Approximately 12% of the sample goes to the ten largest clones.

CDR1 and CDR2 are read off the germline V gene as ENHRY and SYGVKD. Spanning cysteine to phenylalanine, the CDR3 consists of 11 amino acids. Solely the CDR3 DNA is kept, with 33 bases framed from the first base. The 40 or so donors, aged roughly 6 to 95 years, were systemically healthy Caucasian individuals from Russia. Roughly 10 milliliters of peripheral blood were drawn from each donor into EDTA-treated Vacutainer tubes. Ficoll-Paque density-gradient centrifugation was used to isolate PBMCs, with at least 7 million obtained per sample. Trizol reagent was used to extract total RNA from PBMCs, with at least 6 micrograms per sample. Naive CD45RAhigh/CD27high T cell percentages were measured by flow cytometry on a PBMC aliquot from every donor. Of note for this clonotype: No cognate antigen has been identified for it. The junction does not match germline at one end; this may be a read error.

The chain is assembled from TRBV10-3 and TRBJ1-2; 8 nucleotides in the junction match TRBD1. This TCR was recovered from a woman at least 80 years old in good health. The material sequenced was blood. The CDR3 region: CATGGMDGYTF. The DNA is as follows: TGCGCTACAGGGGGTATGGATGGCTACACCTTC.